Below are 20 T cell receptor beta chains sequenced from a single sample in a study of shared clonotypes between healthy human individuals (dated by TCRdb to 2019 to 2021). Receptor libraries were prepared by the immunoSEQ multiplex PCR assay. As stored in TCRdb, this immuneACCESS dataset retains in-frame rearrangements with V and J assigned. A fraction of the clones does not appear; measured against another copy, unresolved V genes explain less than half of the discrepancy, and the remainder lacks a known reason. A total of 2,100,000 or so clones appear in this sample, 90% to 97% of them only once. The ten largest account for less than 0.15% of the sample. Specimen: naive CD4+ T cells sorted from blood. The intended sense of this specimen's cell subset or site label: CD45RA+ positively selected. Receptors were obtained from a young man in good health.

V and J are TRBV5-5 and TRBJ2-1, with D possibly TRBD2 on 5 matching bases. The CDR3 runs 13 residues. CDR1 is SGHKS and CDR2 is YYEKEE in the germline V gene (reference sequence). The V and J ends lost 0 bases and 7 bases respectively, with 8 bases between them. This CDR3 reads CASSLGLWNEQFF. The CDR3 bases are TGTGCCAGCAGCTTGGGACTATGGAATGAGCAGTTCTTC.

This sequence joins TRBV4-3 and TRBJ2-5, with 11 positions matching TRBD2. CDR3 length: 17 residues. Trimming at V came to 3 bases and at J to 0 bases, leaving 6 bases not matched to a gene. Germline loops: CDR1 LGHNA, CDR2 YSLEER. The CDR3 region has the DNA TGCGCCAGCAGCCAGGGGACTAGCGGTCTTTACCAAGAGACCCAGTACTTC. Translating gives CASSQGTSGLYQETQYF.

The gene calls are TRBV29-1 and TRBJ1-1; 7 bases map to TRBD1. Germline CDR1 is SQVTM and CDR2 is ANQGSEA. The CDR3 is made up of 12 amino acids. V dropped 8 bases and J dropped 1; count of bases not matched to a gene: 4. CDR3 residues: CSSRTGNTEAFF. In DNA form, the CDR3 reads TGCAGCTCAAGGACAGGGAACACTGAAGCTTTCTTT.

This clone was recorded only once. V is TRBV5-1 and J is TRBJ1-5; D is perhaps TRBD1 (5 bases). From germline, CDR1 is SGHRS and CDR2 YFSETQ. Trimming stripped 4 bases from V and 1 base from J, with 12 bases between. The CDR3 runs to 15 residues. CDR3 sequence reads: CASSPEGASNQPQHF. CDR3 DNA sequence: TGCGCCAGCAGCCCGGAAGGGGCCAGCAATCAGCCCCAGCATTTT.

CDR3 region: CASSLSMGGTGELFF. The CDR3 coding sequence is TGTGCCAGCAGCTTAAGCATGGGTGGCACCGGGGAGCTGTTTTTT. The chain joins TRBV7-2 to TRBJ2-2; the D is unclear. The CDR3 is 15 amino acids. Germline V lookup: CDR1 SGHTA, CDR2 FQGNSA. The V end lost 2 bases, the J end lost 4 bases, and 11 bases lay between the germline ends.

This clone is a singleton in its sample. This sequence joins TRBV10-1 and TRBJ2-5; D remains unclear. V lost 3 bases and J lost 6, with 8 bases in between. Germline assignment: CDR1 WNHNN and CDR2 SYGVQD (reference sequence). The CDR3 is 12 amino acids. In DNA form, the CDR3 reads TGCGCCAGCAGTGACCGTATGCAGACCCAGTACTTC. This encodes CASSDRMQTQYF.

This chain uses TRBV6-6 with TRBJ1-4; 7 bases are a match to TRBD1. The CDR3 spans 14 residues. CDR1 and CDR2 (germline): MNHNY, SVGAGI (reference sequence). The ends lost 7 bases at V and 4 bases at J; junction bases unmatched: 6. The CDR3 loop is CASIPDRFNEKLFF. As DNA, the CDR3 is TGTGCCAGCATCCCGGACAGGTTTAATGAAAAACTGTTTTTT.

This rearrangement joins TRBV7-9 to TRBJ2-3, with 13 bases matching TRBD2. Germline V gene lookup returns CDR1 SEHNR and CDR2 FQNEAQ (reference sequence). The length of the CDR3 is 16 residues. The trim removed 5 bases at V and 3 bases at J, leaving 5 bases unmatched. The CDR3 spells CASSRTSGSVTDTQYF. The CDR3, as DNA: TGTGCCAGCAGCCGGACTAGCGGGAGTGTGACAGATACGCAGTATTTT.

The chain employs TRBV4-3 and TRBJ2-2; no reliable D call. Trimming stripped 6 bases from V and 2 bases from J, with 10 bases between. CDR3 length: 14 residues. CDR1 and CDR2 from the germline V gene are LGHNA and YSLEER. For the CDR3, the DNA is TGCGCCAGCAGGGGCCAGGCTAACACCGGGGAGCTGTTTTTT. Translating gives CASRGQANTGELFF.

The CDR3 spells CASSSPQPGQAYGYTF. CDR3 coding DNA: TGTGCCAGCAGTTCTCCCCAGCCGGGGCAGGCCTATGGCTACACCTTC. The genes are TRBV28 and TRBJ1-2; D is possibly TRBD1 (5 bases). CDR3 length equals 16 residues. The germline gives CDR1 MDHEN, CDR2 SYDVKM. Trimming took off 4 bases at V and 4 bases at J, with 19 bases between the two ends.

The chain combines TRBV7-2 with TRBJ1-1; D not certain. This CDR3 has 15 amino acids. Germline loops: CDR1 SGHTA, CDR2 FQGNSA. V was pared by 2 bases and J by 4 bases, with 14 bases between. This CDR3 reads CASSLSPGGVTEAFF. DNA for the CDR3: TGTGCCAGCAGCTTATCGCCAGGCGGGGTCACTGAAGCTTTCTTT.

This chain connects TRBV7-6 to TRBJ1-1; TRBD1 agrees at 11 bases. Losses at the gene ends were 5 bases for V and 4 bases for J; bases not matched to a gene: 6. There are 15 residues in the CDR3. Per germline, CDR1 SGHVS and CDR2 FNYEAQ. The CDR3 here is CASSKTGTGGTEAFF. CDR3 nucleotide sequence: TGTGCCAGCAGCAAAACCGGGACAGGGGGCACTGAAGCTTTCTTT.

Comments on this clone: Additional DNA sequences in this sample encode the identical CDR3. This chain joins TRBV18 and TRBJ2-7; 12 nucleotides align to TRBD2. CDR1 and CDR2 (germline): KGHSH, LQKENI. This CDR3 contains 15 residues. The junction had 3 bases not matched to a gene; V was cut back by 3 bases and J by 3 bases. CDR3 coding DNA: TGTGCCAGCTCACCGGGACTAGCGGGTGACTACGAGCAGTACTTC. Residues: CASSPGLAGDYEQYF.

The V call is TRBV2, the J call TRBJ2-1; D might be TRBD2 (5 bases). Looked up from germline, CDR1 is SNHLY and CDR2 is FYNNEI. Trimming removed 3 bases from V and 4 bases from J, with 10 bases in between. The CDR3 has 14 residues. CDR3 in amino acids: CASSERAVYNEQFF. In DNA form, the CDR3 reads TGTGCCAGCAGTGAGCGGGCGGTATACAATGAGCAGTTCTTC.

This clone was detected once. The CDR3 reads CASSLALAGLGEQYF. DNA for the CDR3: TGTGCCAGCAGCTTAGCTCTAGCGGGATTGGGAGAGCAGTACTTC. The chain uses TRBV7-2 and TRBJ2-7; 9 positions agree with TRBD2. Trimming cost V 0 bases and J 7 bases; bases outside gene matches: 7. CDR3 length equals 15 residues. Germline CDR1 SGHTA, CDR2 FQGNSA.

The chain couples TRBV6-5 to TRBJ2-4; no definite D call. Trimming removed 2 bases from V and 7 bases from J, with 12 bases in between. Germline V lookup: CDR1 MNHEY, CDR2 SVGAGI. This CDR3 is 14 amino acids long. The CDR3 DNA follows: TGTGCCAGCAGTTACGATGCCGGATTGAACATTCAGTACTTC. As protein: CASSYDAGLNIQYF.

This clone showed up just a few times. V and J are TRBV4-1 and TRBJ1-5; tentatively, D is TRBD1 (6 bases). V gave up 0 bases and J gave up 0 bases, with 24 bases separating them. Germline CDR1 MGHRA, CDR2 YSYEKL. The CDR3 runs 21 residues. In nucleotides, the CDR3 is TGCGCCAGCAGCCAAGAATGGAGCCCGGGGGGCCTTGGATATAGCAATCAGCCCCAGCATTTT. Its protein product is CASSQEWSPGGLGYSNQPQHF.

This clone showed up just once. The chain is built from TRBV6-5 and TRBJ2-1; 9 positions match TRBD2. V trimming: 4 bases; J trimming: 7 bases; junction bases outside the gene matches: 8. This CDR3 contains 15 residues. The germline V gene has CDR1 MNHEY and CDR2 SVGAGI. Here the CDR3 DNA reads TGTGCCAGCAGTTCAGCGGGGGGCCGGAATAATGAGCAGTTCTTC. It yields the protein CASSSAGGRNNEQFF.

This sequence joins TRBV7-3 and TRBJ1-6; D is uncertain. The CDR3 contains 15 residues. The ends were cut back, 5 bases at V and 7 bases at J, with 15 bases in the middle. Per the germline V gene, CDR1 is SGHTA and CDR2 is FQGTGA. CDR3 DNA: TGTGCCAGCAGCCGGGCTCCAGTTGGAAATTCACCCCTCCACTTT. The encoded protein is CASSRAPVGNSPLHF.

DNA for the CDR3: TGTGCCAGTAGCCAAGAGGATACGCAGTATTTT. Residues: CASSQEDTQYF. The V and J genes are TRBV19 and TRBJ2-3; D is uncertain. This CDR3 region has 11 residues. V lost 6 bases and J lost 6, with 7 bases in between. Germline V gene lookup returns CDR1 LNHDA and CDR2 SQIVND (reference sequence).